This T cell receptor (beta chain) was retrieved from a study of blood T cell repertoires in COVID-19. Study-level information: The samples span acute and convalescent COVID-19 from the United States, Italy and Spain.

V shed 3 bases and J shed 1 base, with 10 bases lying between them. CDR1 is SNHLY, CDR2 FYNNEI, per germline. CDR3 length: 15 residues. In the study's own analysis: Scientists estimated how many nucleated cells there were by amplifying reference gene primers. Only in-frame clones appear in the TCRdb table, and some are missing; sequencing was by immunoSEQ multiplex PCR. That table is the source of V, J and clone size, and D and trimming were worked out from the DNA. The sample shows roughly 160,000 clones, around 87% of them seen only once. This clone was seen a few times. This TCR came from a man aged 55 to 70 with COVID-19, enrolled during active disease. The chain links TRBV2 to TRBJ2-1; maybe TRBD1 (6 bases). The sequencing input was peripheral blood. CDR3 nucleotide sequence: TGTGCCAGCAGTGACTCACAGGGATCCTACAATGAGCAGTTCTTC. The encoded protein is CASSDSQGSYNEQFF.